This entry features one T cell receptor (beta chain) sequence. The junction had 14 bases not matched to a gene; V was cut back by 4 bases and J by 5 bases. Germline lookup yields CDR1 MGHRA and CDR2 YSYEKL. The CDR3 sequence is 18 residues long. Participants came from 24 US areas, aged roughly 18 to 95 years. The data belong to a study of blood T cell repertoires in COVID-19. Study background: T cells, B-cell-depleted T cells, or PBMCs supplied cDNA or gDNA.

Per the original data handling: Using reference gene primer amplification, nucleated cell counts were estimated. This table comes from immunoSEQ multiplex PCR, and its TCRdb copy is limited to in-frame clones, with some not included. V and J calls and clone size are those listed in that table; D and trimming were worked out from the DNA. The data contain 150,000 or so clones, roughly 79% of them singletons. V usage is TRBV4-1 and J usage is TRBJ1-5, with TRBD1 matching 10 bases. The sequencing sample was made of PBMCs or T cells enriched from blood (not recorded which). This sequence was found in a woman aged 45-65 years who had recovered from COVID-19. The CDR3 loop reads CASSLYGAGQGRDQPQHF. In DNA, the CDR3 is TGCGCCAGCAGCCTCTATGGGGCGGGACAGGGGAGGGATCAGCCCCAGCATTTT.